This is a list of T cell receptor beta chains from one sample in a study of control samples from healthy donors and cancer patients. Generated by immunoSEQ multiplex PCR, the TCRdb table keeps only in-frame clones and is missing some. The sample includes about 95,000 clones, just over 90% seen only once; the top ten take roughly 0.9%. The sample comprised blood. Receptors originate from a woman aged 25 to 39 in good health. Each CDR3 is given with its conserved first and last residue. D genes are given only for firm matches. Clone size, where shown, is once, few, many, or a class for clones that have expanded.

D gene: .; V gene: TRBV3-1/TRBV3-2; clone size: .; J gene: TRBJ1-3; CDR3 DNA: TGTGCCAGCAGCTCTATACCACCCAGCTCTGGAAACACCATATATTTT; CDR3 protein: CASSSIPPSSGNTIYF
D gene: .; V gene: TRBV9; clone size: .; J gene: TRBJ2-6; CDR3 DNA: TGTGCCAGCAGCTCAGACTCGGGTCCTGGGGCCAACGTCCTGACTTTC; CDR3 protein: CASSSDSGPGANVLTF
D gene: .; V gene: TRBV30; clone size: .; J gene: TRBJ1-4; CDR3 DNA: TGTGCCTGGAAAGGAGAACAGGAGGGACCAACTAATGAAAAACTGTTTTTT; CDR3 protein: CAWKGEQEGPTNEKLFF
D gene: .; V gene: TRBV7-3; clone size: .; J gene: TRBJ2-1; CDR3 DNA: TGTGCCAGCAGCTCGGGACTTTCGTACAATGAGCAGTTCTTC; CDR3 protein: CASSSGLSYNEQFF
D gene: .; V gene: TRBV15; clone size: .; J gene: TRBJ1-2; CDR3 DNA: TGTGCCACCAGCAGGGAAATCAACTATGGCTACACCTTC; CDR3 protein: CATSREINYGYTF
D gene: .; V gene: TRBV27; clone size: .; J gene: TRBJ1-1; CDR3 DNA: TGTGCCAGCAGTTATCTGGACATGAACACTGAAGCTTTCTTT; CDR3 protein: CASSYLDMNTEAFF
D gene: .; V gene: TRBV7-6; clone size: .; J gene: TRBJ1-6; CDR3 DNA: TGTGCCAGCAGCCGGGACTCCTATAATTCACCCCTCCACTTT; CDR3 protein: CASSRDSYNSPLHF
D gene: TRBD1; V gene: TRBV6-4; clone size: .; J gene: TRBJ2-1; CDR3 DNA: TGTGCCAGTGGAAGGACAGGGGATAGCAATGAGCAGTTCTTC; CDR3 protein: CASGRTGDSNEQFF
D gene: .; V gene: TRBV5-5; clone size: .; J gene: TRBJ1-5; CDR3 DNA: TGTGCCAGCAGCCTGGAGGTCAGGGGCCGATCCTATAGCAATCAGCCCCAGCATTTT; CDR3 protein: CASSLEVRGRSYSNQPQHF
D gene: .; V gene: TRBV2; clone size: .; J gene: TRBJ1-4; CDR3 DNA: TGTGCCAGGGGGACCGGGACACCTCCAACTAATGAAAAACTGTTTTTT; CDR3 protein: CARGTGTPPTNEKLFF
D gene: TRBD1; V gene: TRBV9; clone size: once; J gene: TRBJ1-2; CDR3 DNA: TGTGCCAGCAGCGTAGAGGGACAGAGCCAATATGGCTACACCTTC; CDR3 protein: CASSVEGQSQYGYTF
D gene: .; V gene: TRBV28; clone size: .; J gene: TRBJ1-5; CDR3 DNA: TGTGCCAGCAGTGGGACACGCAATCAGCCCCAGCATTTT; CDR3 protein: CASSGTRNQPQHF
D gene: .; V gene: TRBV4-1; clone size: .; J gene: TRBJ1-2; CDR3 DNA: TGCGCCAGCAGCCAAGACTCGCAGGGCGGCTATGGCTACACCTTC; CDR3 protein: CASSQDSQGGYGYTF
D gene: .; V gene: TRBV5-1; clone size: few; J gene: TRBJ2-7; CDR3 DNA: TGCGCCAGCAGCCCCGGGACGAGGACAAGCTCCTACGAGCAGTACTTC; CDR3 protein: CASSPGTRTSSYEQYF
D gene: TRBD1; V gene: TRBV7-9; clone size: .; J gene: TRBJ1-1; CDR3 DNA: TGTGCCAGCAGCGTCCGGGACAGGTATAACACTGAAGCTTTCTTT; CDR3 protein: CASSVRDRYNTEAFF
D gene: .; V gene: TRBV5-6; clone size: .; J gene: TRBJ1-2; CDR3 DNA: TGTGCCAGCAGCTTGGGGGGAGTGAGCTATGGCTACACCTTC; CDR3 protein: CASSLGGVSYGYTF
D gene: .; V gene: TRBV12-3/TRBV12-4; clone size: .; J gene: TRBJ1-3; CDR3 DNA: TGTGCCAGCAGTTTCAGGGGTGGAAACACCATATATTTT; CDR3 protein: CASSFRGGNTIYF
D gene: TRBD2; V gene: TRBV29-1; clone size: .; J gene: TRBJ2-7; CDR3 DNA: TGCAGCGGTGGGGGAGGGGCGGCTCACGAGCAGTACTTC; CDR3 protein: CSGGGGAAHEQYF
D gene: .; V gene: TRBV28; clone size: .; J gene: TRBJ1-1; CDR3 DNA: TGTGCCAGCAGTCCGATCCAAAATCTGAACACTGAAGCTTTCTTT; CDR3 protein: CASSPIQNLNTEAFF
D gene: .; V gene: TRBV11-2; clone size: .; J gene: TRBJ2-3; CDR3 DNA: TGTGCCAGCAGCTCTACCAACGCGGCTCGCACAGATACGCAGTATTTT; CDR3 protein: CASSSTNAARTDTQYF
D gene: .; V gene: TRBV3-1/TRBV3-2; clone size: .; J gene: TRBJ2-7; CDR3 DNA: TGTGCCAGCAGCCAACTTACTCATGCGCAGTACTTC; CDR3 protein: CASSQLTHAQYF
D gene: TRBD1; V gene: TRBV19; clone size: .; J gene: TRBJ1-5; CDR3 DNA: TGTGCCAGTAGTAGCGGGACAGGGCTTAGCAATCAGCCCCAGCATTTT; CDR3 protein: CASSSGTGLSNQPQHF
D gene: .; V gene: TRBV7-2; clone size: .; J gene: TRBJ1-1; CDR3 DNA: TGTGCCAGCAGCATCCAGATTATAAACTCTGAAGCTTTCTTT; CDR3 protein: CASSIQIINSEAFF
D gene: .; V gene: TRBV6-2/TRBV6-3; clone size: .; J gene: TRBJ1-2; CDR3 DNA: TGTGCCAGCAGTCAAGATAGTTATGGCTACACCTTC; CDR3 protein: CASSQDSYGYTF
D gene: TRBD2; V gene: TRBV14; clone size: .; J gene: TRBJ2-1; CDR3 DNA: TGTGCCAGCAGGCCAGGGACTAGCGGGGGGAGTGAGCAGTTCTTC; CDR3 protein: CASRPGTSGGSEQFF
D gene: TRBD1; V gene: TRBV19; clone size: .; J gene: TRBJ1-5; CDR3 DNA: TGTGCCAGTAGACAGGGACAGGAGGGCAATCAGCCCCAGCATTTT; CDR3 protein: CASRQGQEGNQPQHF
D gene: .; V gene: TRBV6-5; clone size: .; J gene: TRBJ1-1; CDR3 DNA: TGTGCCAGCAGCCTTACCCGTAGGGGCACTGAAGCTTTCTTT; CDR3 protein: CASSLTRRGTEAFF
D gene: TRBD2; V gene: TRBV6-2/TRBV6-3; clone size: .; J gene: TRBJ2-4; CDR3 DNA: TGTGCCAGCAGTTACCGTCACCAAGCGGGAGTAGGCGCCAAAAACATTCAGTACTTC; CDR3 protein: CASSYRHQAGVGAKNIQYF
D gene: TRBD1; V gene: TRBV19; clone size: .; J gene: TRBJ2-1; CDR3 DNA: TGTGCCAGTATACCGAGGACAGGGAACTACAATGAGCAGTTCTTC; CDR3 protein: CASIPRTGNYNEQFF
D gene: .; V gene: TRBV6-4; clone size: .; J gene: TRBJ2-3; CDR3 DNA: TGTGCCAGCAGCGCCCAGGGGACAGATACGCAGTATTTT; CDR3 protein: CASSAQGTDTQYF
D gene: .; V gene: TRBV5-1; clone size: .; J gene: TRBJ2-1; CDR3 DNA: TGCGCCAGCAGCTTGGGGTGGTTAGGCGGAACAAACAATGAGCAGTTCTTC; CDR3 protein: CASSLGWLGGTNNEQFF
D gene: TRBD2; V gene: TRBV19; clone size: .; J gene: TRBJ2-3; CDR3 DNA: TGTGCCAGTAGCACTAGCGGGACTAGCACAGATACGCAGTATTTT; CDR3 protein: CASSTSGTSTDTQYF
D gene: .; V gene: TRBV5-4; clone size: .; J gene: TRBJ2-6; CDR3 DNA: TGTGCCAGCAGCCCCTCTGGGGCCAACGTCCTGACTTTC; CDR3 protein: CASSPSGANVLTF
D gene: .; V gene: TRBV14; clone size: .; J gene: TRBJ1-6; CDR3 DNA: TGTGCCAGCAGCGAAATGCGGGGGGGCCATTCACCCCTCCACTTT; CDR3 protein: CASSEMRGGHSPLHF
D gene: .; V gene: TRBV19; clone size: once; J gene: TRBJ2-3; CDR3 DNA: TGTGCCAGTACTCAAATCGGAAACAGAGATACGCAGTATTTT; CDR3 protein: CASTQIGNRDTQYF
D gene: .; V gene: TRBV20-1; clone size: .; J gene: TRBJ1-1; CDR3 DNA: TGCAGTGCTCTAGAGACGGTGGGTTTCTTT; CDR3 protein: CSALETVGFF
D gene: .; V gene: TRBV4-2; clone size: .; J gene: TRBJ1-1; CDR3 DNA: TGTGCCAGCAGCCACCGATTGAACACTGAAGCTTTCTTT; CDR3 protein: CASSHRLNTEAFF
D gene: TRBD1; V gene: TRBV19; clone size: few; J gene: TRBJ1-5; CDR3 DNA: TGTGCCAGTAGTGGAGACAGGGCGCGCAATCAGCCCCAGCATTTT; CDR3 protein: CASSGDRARNQPQHF
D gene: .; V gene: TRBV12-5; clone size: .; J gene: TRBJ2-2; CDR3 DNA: TGTGCTCGGGGCCGGGCACCGCCCAACACCGGGGAGCTGTTTTTT; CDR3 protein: CARGRAPPNTGELFF
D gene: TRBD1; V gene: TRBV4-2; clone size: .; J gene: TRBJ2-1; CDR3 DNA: TGTGCCAGCAGCCAAGTAGGACAGGGAACCTACAATGAGCAGTTCTTC; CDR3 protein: CASSQVGQGTYNEQFF
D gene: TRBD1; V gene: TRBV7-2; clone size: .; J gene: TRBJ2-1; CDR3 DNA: TGTGCCAGCAGCTTAGCCCGCCCACAGGGGTCCACCTACAATGAGCAGTTCTTC; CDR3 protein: CASSLARPQGSTYNEQFF
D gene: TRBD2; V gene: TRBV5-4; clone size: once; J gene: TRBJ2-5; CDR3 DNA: TGTGCCAGCAGCTTGGCGGGGGGGCAAGAGACCCAGTACTTC; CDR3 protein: CASSLAGGQETQYF
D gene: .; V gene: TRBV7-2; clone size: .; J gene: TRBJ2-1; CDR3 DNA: TGTGCCAGCAGCCCGAAAGACCCCAGGGGCAGAAGCTCCTACAATGAGCAGTTCTTC; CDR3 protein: CASSPKDPRGRSSYNEQFF
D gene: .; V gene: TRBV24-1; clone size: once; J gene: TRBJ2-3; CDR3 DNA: TGTGCCACCAGTGACCCCCTGTCAGATACGCAGTATTTT; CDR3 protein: CATSDPLSDTQYF
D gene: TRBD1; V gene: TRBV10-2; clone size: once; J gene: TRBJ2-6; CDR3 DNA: TGCGCCAGCAGCTTCCCGGGACAGGGGGCTGGGGCCAACGTCCTGACTTTC; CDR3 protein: CASSFPGQGAGANVLTF
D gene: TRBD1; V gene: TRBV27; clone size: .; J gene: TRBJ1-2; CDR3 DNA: TGTGCCAGCAGACGGGACAGGGGAAACTATGGCTACACCTTC; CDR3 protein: CASRRDRGNYGYTF
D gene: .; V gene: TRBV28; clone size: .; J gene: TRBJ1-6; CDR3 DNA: TGTGCCAGCAGTTTAGCAGTCCTTAGGAGTTCACCCCTCCACTTT; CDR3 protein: CASSLAVLRSSPLHF
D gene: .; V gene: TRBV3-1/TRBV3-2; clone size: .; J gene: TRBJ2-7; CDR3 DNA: TGTGCCAGCAGCCAAGCGGTCAGGGGATACGAGCAGTACTTC; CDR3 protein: CASSQAVRGYEQYF
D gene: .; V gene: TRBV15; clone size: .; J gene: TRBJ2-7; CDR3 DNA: TGTGCCACCAGTAGATTAGTCGGATTAAACGAGCAGTACTTC; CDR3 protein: CATSRLVGLNEQYF
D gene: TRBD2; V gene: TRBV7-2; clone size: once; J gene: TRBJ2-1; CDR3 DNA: TGTGCCAGCAGCTTATCCACTAGCGCCTACAATGAGCAGTTCTTC; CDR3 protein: CASSLSTSAYNEQFF
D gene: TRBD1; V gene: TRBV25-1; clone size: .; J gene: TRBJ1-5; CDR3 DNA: TGTGCCAGCAGTGAGTGGGACAGGGTCTGCAATCAGCCCCAGCATTTT; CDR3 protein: CASSEWDRVCNQPQHF
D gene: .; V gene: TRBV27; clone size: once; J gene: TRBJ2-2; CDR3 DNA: TGTGCCAGCAGGAGGGAAACCGGGGAGCTGTTTTTT; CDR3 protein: CASRRETGELFF
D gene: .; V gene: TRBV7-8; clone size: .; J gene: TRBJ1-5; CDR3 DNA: TGTGCCAGCAGCTTAGTAAGGAGTGTGGAGAATCAGCCCCAGCATTTT; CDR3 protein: CASSLVRSVENQPQHF
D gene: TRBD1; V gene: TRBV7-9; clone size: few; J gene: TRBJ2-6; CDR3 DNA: TGTGCCAGCAGCCCCTGGGGACAGAACTCTGGGGCCAACGTCCTGACTTTC; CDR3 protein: CASSPWGQNSGANVLTF
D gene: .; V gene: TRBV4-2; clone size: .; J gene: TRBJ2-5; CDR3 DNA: TGTGCCAGCAGCCAACCAACAAACCAAGAGACCCAGTACTTC; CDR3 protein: CASSQPTNQETQYF
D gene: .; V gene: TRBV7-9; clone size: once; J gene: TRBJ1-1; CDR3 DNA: TGTGCCAGCAGCTTATGGGGGAATACTGAAGCTTTCTTT; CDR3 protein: CASSLWGNTEAFF
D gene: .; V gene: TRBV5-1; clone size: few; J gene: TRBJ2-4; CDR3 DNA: TGCGCCAGCAGCTTGGAGGGAGGGGGCAAAACCAAAAACATTCAGTACTTC; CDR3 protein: CASSLEGGGKTKNIQYF
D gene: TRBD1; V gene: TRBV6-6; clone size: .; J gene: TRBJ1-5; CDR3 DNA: TGTGCCAGCAGAGGACAGGGCAATCAGCCCCAGCATTTT; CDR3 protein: CASRGQGNQPQHF
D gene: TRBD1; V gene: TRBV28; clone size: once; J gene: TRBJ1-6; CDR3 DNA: TGTGCCAGCTCACAGGGGCTCGACTCACCCCTCCACTTT; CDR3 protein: CASSQGLDSPLHF
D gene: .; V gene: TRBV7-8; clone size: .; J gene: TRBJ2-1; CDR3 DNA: TGTGCCAGCAGCGGGGGGCTCTACAATGAGCAGTTCTTC; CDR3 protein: CASSGGLYNEQFF